A single sample is the source of the 18 T cell receptor beta chains below, sequenced in a study of blood T cell repertoires in COVID-19. Only in-frame clones appear in the TCRdb table, and some are missing; sequencing was by immunoSEQ multiplex PCR. This sample has about 150,000 clones; roughly 88% occur once, and the top ten carry 8%. The sequenced sample consisted of peripheral blood. Source of these receptors: an older woman with COVID-19, enrolled during active disease.

The rearrangement joins TRBV24-1 to TRBJ2-2; D remains ambiguous. The V gene's germline CDR1 is KGHDR and CDR2 SFDVKD. V was pared by 7 bases and J by 4 bases, with 6 bases between. The CDR3 is 12 residues long. Here the CDR3 DNA reads TGTGCCACCAGATTCGGCACCGGGGAGCTGTTTTTT. Its translation is CATRFGTGELFF.

The rearrangement uses TRBV5-1 and TRBJ2-3; the match to TRBD2 covers 12 bases. Trimming removed 4 bases from V and 6 bases from J; junction bases left unmatched: 6. The germline gives CDR1 SGHRS, CDR2 YFSETQ. The CDR3 runs to 15 residues. For the CDR3, the DNA is TGCGCCAGCAGCACCGACGGACTAGCGGGGGATACGCAGTATTTT. Its protein product is CASSTDGLAGDTQYF.

This chain connects TRBV5-1 to TRBJ2-1, with 12 bases that match TRBD2. CDR1 is SGHRS and CDR2 is YFSETQ in the germline V gene. This CDR3 is built from 17 residues. The V and J ends lost 4 bases and 5 bases, in that order; junction bases with no gene match: 10. The DNA for the CDR3 is TGCGCCAGCAGCCGAGGATCACTAGCGGGGGGCGACAATGAGCAGTTCTTC. As protein: CASSRGSLAGGDNEQFF.

The chain links TRBV19 to TRBJ2-1; 9 bases fit TRBD2. The V segment lost 0 bases and the J segment 0 bases; nucleotides outside the gene matches: 6. CDR3 length: 18 amino acids. The germline V gene has CDR1 LNHDA and CDR2 SQIVND (reference sequence). Written as DNA, the CDR3 is TGTGCCAGTAGTATAGAACTAGCGGGTCCCAGCTCCTACAATGAGCAGTTCTTC. Its protein product is CASSIELAGPSSYNEQFF.

V gene TRBV7-8 combines with J gene TRBJ2-7; perhaps TRBD1 as D (6 bases). V lost 5 bases, J lost 7 bases, and 12 bases lay in between. This CDR3 has 12 residues. CDR1 and CDR2 (germline): SGHVS, FQNEAQ. CDR3 loop: CASSHRDGEQYF. The CDR3 DNA reads as TGTGCCAGCAGCCACAGGGACGGGGAGCAGTACTTC.

The J gene is TRBJ2-7, the V gene TRBV4-1, with D unresolved. The V end lost 4 bases, the J end lost 0 bases, and 10 bases lay between the germline ends. The CDR3 length is 14 residues. Per the germline V gene, CDR1 is MGHRA and CDR2 is YSYEKL. CDR3 DNA: TGCGCCAGCAGCCCCACATTGCTCTCCTACGAGCAGTACTTC. This gives the protein CASSPTLLSYEQYF.

This clone has just a few counts. The chain carries TRBV7-6 and TRBJ1-1, with D uncertain. CDR1 is SGHVS, CDR2 FNYEAQ, per germline. This CDR3 comprises 14 residues. Trimming removed 6 bases from V and 4 bases from J, with 15 bases in between. CDR3 nucleotides: TGTGCCAGCAGTTCGAGGGAGTATCGCACTGAAGCTTTCTTT. Its protein product is CASSSREYRTEAFF.

This chain links TRBV7-3 with TRBJ2-3, with D possibly TRBD2 on 6 matching bases. V shed 2 bases and J shed 3 bases, with 12 bases lying between them. The CDR3 is 15 amino acids. CDR1 SGHTA and CDR2 FQGTGA come from the germline V gene. The CDR3 here is CASSLQGLQTDTQYF. Here the CDR3 DNA reads TGTGCCAGCAGCTTACAGGGACTGCAAACAGATACGCAGTATTTT. Based on the CDR3 plus reference TRBV7-3 and TRBJ2-3, the full variable domain is GAGVSQTPSNKVTEKGKYVELRCDPISGHTALYWYRQSLGQGPEFLIYFQGTGAADDSGLPNDRFFAVRPEGSVSTLKIQRTERGDSAVYLCASSLQGLQTDTQYFGPGTRLTVL.

V and J are TRBV24-1 and TRBJ2-1, with 11 bases that match TRBD2. This CDR3 has 16 amino acids. Germline V gene sequence: CDR1 KGHDR, CDR2 SFDVKD. The junction had 6 bases not matched to a gene; V was cut back by 5 bases and J by 4 bases. DNA for the CDR3: TGTGCCACCAGTGCGCGTAGCGGGGGGGAATACAATGAGCAGTTCTTC. Encoded protein: CATSARSGGEYNEQFF.

The DNA of the CDR3 is TGTGCCAGCAGTGAATCGCGGGGGGGCACAGATACGCAGTATTTT. It encodes CASSESRGGTDTQYF. The V and J genes are TRBV2 and TRBJ2-3, with 8 bases lining up with TRBD2. The germline CDR1 and CDR2 sequences are SNHLY and FYNNEI. Trimming took 2 bases from V and 1 from J; bases not matched to a gene: 2. The CDR3 is made up of 15 amino acids. Full variable domain (missing parts from reference TRBV2 and TRBJ2-3): EPEVTQTPSHQVTQMGQEVILRCVPISNHLYFYWYRQILGQKVEFLVSFYNNEISEKSEIFDDQFSVERPDGSNFTLKIRSTKLEDSAMYFCASSESRGGTDTQYFGPGTRLTVL.

Concerning this clone itself: In the same sample, other DNA sequences code for this CDR3. This chain uses TRBV6-5 with TRBJ2-1; TRBD2 is a possible D gene (5 bases). This CDR3 region has 13 residues. The V gene's germline CDR1 is MNHEY and CDR2 SVGAGI. V lost 5 bases to trimming and J lost 2 bases, with 7 bases between them. The CDR3 DNA follows: TGTGCCAGCAGTCGGACTCCCTACAATGAGCAGTTCTTC. It codes for CASSRTPYNEQFF.

For the CDR3, the DNA is TGTGCTAGTGGGTTCGCCACCAACAGGTTTATGAACACTGAAGCTTTCTTT. Its protein product is CASGFATNRFMNTEAFF. This rearrangement joins TRBV12-5 to TRBJ1-1, with D possibly being TRBD1 (5 bases). The germline gives CDR1 LGHNT, CDR2 FRNRAP. The CDR3 has 17 residues. The ends were cut back, 6 bases at V and 0 bases at J, with 20 bases in the middle.

This clone was seen a handful of times. The chain joins TRBV9 to TRBJ1-3; D unresolved. The V end was cut by 0 bases, the J end by 0 bases, with 10 bases between. Looked up from germline, CDR1 is SGDLS and CDR2 is YYNGEE. This CDR3 is built from 16 residues. CDR3 coding DNA: TGTGCCAGCAGCGTAGGTACGGTTATCTCTGGAAACACCATATATTTT. Residues: CASSVGTVISGNTIYF.

This chain joins TRBV18 and TRBJ1-4, with TRBD1 identical over 8 bases. Germline loops: CDR1 KGHSH, CDR2 LQKENI. J was trimmed by 5 bases and V by 4 bases; bases with no gene match: 6. This CDR3 has 15 amino acids. CDR3 nucleotide sequence: TGTGCCAGCTCACTCGGCCAGGGGGCAAATGAAAAACTGTTTTTT. It specifies CASSLGQGANEKLFF.

This chain connects TRBV5-1 to TRBJ1-3; the D is unclear. CDR3 length: 19 amino acids. V was cut by 4 bases and J by 2 bases, with 25 bases left in between. Germline CDR1 reads SGHRS; CDR2 reads YFSETQ. CDR3 sequence reads: CASSTAPDGILLPGNTIYF. The CDR3 DNA sequence: TGCGCCAGCAGCACTGCTCCTGACGGGATCCTTCTGCCTGGAAACACCATATATTTT.

The rearrangement links TRBV9 to TRBJ2-7, with TRBD2 matching over 10 bases. The CDR3 covers 15 residues. CDR1 SGDLS and CDR2 YYNGEE come from the germline V gene. After removal of 5 bases from V and 3 bases from J, the junction contained 8 bases not matched to a gene. DNA for the CDR3: TGTGCCAGCAGTCAGGGGTCTAGCGGGGGCTACGAGCAGTACTTC. Translated, it gives CASSQGSSGGYEQYF.

V and J are TRBV10-3 and TRBJ2-7; 10 nucleotides agree with TRBD2. This CDR3 has 17 residues. V was clipped by 0 bases and J by 0 bases; unmatched bases: 5. Germline CDR1 is ENHRY and CDR2 is SYGVKD. The CDR3, as DNA: TGTGCCATCAGTGAGTCTCTAGCGGGGGATCGCTCCTACGAGCAGTACTTC. This gives the protein CAISESLAGDRSYEQYF.

The genes are TRBV6-5 and TRBJ2-7, with D perhaps matching TRBD2 (6 bases). The CDR3 totals 13 residues. CDR1 MNHEY and CDR2 SVGAGI come from the germline V gene. Trimming removed 6 bases from V and 3 bases from J, with 12 bases in between. CDR3 in amino acids: CASRRWGDYEQYF. The CDR3 region has the DNA TGTGCCAGCAGACGATGGGGGGACTACGAGCAGTACTTC.